The clone carrying this T cell receptor (beta chain) was detected ten times or more. Its antigen is still unknown. There were TCR beta CDR3 regions amplified from RNA transcripts. RT-PCR in the first round (using the HTBI primer set) targeted the TCR CDR3. TCRdb fed the multiplex PCR reads into MiXCR, producing one record per CDR3 protein. Among some 490,000 distinct CDR3 sequences listed, approximately 23% were seen once. Uncontrolled infections, other autoimmune diseases, pregnancy or lactation led to exclusion of patients. This sample was taken from a study of T cells in Graves' hyperthyroidism and ophthalmopathy. Study as a whole: Peripheral blood collection took place at initial diagnosis, before any treatment. Study observations and caveats: The model's output predicted ophthalmopathy at a median of around 6.9 months prior to onset.

Trimming removed 0 bases from V and 4 bases from J, with 12 bases in between. The CDR3 extends over 16 amino acids. Germline CDR1 is MNHEY and CDR2 is SVGAGI. This clonotype originated in a woman aged 65 to 85 with Graves' ophthalmopathy. The V and J genes are TRBV6-5 and TRBJ2-2; unclear D gene. The sample was blood. The CDR3 here is CASSYSFTAFTGELFF. CDR3 DNA sequence: TGTGCCAGCAGTTACTCTTTTACAGCCTTCACCGGGGAGCTGTTTTTT.